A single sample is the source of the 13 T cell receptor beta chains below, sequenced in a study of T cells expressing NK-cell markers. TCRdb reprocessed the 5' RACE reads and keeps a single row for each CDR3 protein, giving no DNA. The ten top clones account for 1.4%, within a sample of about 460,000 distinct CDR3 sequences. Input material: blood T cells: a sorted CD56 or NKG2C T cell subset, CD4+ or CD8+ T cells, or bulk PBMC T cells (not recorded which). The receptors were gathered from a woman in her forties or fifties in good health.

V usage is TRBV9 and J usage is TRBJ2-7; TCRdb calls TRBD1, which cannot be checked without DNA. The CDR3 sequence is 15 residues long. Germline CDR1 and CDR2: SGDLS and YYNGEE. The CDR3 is CASSQTQDRGSEQYF.

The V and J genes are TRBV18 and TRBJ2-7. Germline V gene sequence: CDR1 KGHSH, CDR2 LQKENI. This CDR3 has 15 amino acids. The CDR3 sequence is CASSPLDTSLGEQYF.

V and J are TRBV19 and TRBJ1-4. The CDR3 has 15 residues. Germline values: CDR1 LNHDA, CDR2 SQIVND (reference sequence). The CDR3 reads CASIQGLATNEKLFF.

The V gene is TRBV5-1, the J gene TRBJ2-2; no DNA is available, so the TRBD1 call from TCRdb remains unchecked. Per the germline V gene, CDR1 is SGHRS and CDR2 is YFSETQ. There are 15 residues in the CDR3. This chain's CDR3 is CASSFRTGIGGELFF.

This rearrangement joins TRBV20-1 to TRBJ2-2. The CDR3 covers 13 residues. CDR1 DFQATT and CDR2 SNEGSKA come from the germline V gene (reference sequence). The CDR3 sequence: CSARDPNTGELFF.

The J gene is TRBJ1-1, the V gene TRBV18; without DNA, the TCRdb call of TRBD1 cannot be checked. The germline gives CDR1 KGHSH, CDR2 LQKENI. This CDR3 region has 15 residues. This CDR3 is CASSPLTGANTEAFF.

The CDR3 sequence: CASVGTQETQYF. The chain combines TRBV2 with TRBJ2-5; the TCRdb call, TRBD1, lacks DNA for checking. Germline CDR1 is SNHLY and CDR2 is FYNNEI. This CDR3 is 12 amino acids long.

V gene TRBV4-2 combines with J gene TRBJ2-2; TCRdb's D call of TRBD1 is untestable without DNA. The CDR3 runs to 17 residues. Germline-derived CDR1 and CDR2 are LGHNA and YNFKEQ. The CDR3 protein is CASSQGPGKGITGELFF.

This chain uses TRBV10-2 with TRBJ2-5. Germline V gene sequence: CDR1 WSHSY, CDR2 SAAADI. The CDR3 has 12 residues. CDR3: CASGPGSETQYF.

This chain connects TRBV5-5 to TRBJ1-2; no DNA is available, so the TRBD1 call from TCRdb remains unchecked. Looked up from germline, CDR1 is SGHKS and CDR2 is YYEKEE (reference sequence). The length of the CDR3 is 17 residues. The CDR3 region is CASSLEERQGRIYGYTF.

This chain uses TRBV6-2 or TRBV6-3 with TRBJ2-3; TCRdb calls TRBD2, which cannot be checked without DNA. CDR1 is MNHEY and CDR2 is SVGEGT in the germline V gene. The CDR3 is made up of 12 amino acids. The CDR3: CASSPSEDTQYF.

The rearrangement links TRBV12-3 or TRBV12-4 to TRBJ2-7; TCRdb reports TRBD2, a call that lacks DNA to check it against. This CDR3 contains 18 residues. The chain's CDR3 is CASSLGRSRREISYEQYF.

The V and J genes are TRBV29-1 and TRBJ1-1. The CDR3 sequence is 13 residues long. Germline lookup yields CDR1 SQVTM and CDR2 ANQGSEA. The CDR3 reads CSVLIGWNTEAFF.